The next 15 T cell receptor beta chains were all read from a single sample in a study of cytomegalovirus exposure and HLA in healthy donors. Vbeta (60) and Jbeta (13) primers were used in the PCR. Data came from immunoSEQ multiplex PCR; TCRdb stores just in-frame clones and leaves some out. The sample includes more than 110,000 clones, about 76% of them seen just once. Sequencing was performed on PBMCs. The receptor source for this set is a female donor in good health and CMV-seronegative.

V is TRBV10-1 and J is TRBJ2-5; 9 bases are a match to TRBD1. The end of the DNA fits TRBJ2-7 better, so the J call may be wrong. The germline gives CDR1 WNHNN, CDR2 SYGVQD (reference sequence). This CDR3 is built from 14 residues. The CDR3 DNA reads as TGCGCCAGCAGTGAAGGGACAGGGTGGTACGAGCAGTACTTC. Translated: CASSEGTGWYEQYF.

The chain joins TRBV4-3 to TRBJ2-7; tentatively, D is TRBD1 (6 bases). The germline V gene encodes CDR1 LGHNA and CDR2 YSLEER. The CDR3 covers 16 residues. V lost 4 bases, J lost 0 bases, and 16 bases lay in between. In DNA, the CDR3 is TGCGCCAGCAGCCGAGGCAGGGGAGACCTCTCCTACGAGCAGTACTTC. As protein: CASSRGRGDLSYEQYF.

The chain joins TRBV25-1 to TRBJ2-1, with D possibly being TRBD2 (7 bases). This CDR3 contains 14 residues. Trimming cost V 6 bases and J 6 bases, with 15 bases left between them. CDR1 is MGHDK, CDR2 SYGVNS, per germline. This chain's CDR3 is CASSKRGAGNEQFF. The CDR3 DNA sequence: TGTGCCAGCAGCAAACGGGGGGCCGGCAATGAGCAGTTCTTC.

The chain recombines TRBV11-3 with TRBJ2-3; D may be TRBD1 (7 bases). V gave up 5 bases and J gave up 5 bases, with 14 bases separating them. Germline V CDR1 and CDR2: SGHNT, YENEEA. The CDR3 extends over 14 amino acids. CDR3 sequence (DNA): TGTGCCAGCAGCCCTAGACAGGGAGGAGATACGCAGTATTTT. This gives the protein CASSPRQGGDTQYF.

The chain joins TRBV7-2 to TRBJ2-1; possibly TRBD2 for D (6 bases). Trimming stripped 1 base from V and 7 bases from J, with 8 bases between. The CDR3 has 13 amino acids. The germline CDR1 and CDR2 sequences are SGHTA and FQGNSA. The CDR3 is CASSLGAGNEQFF. CDR3 bases: TGTGCCAGCAGCTTAGGGGCGGGAAATGAGCAGTTCTTC.

The chain joins TRBV5-4 to TRBJ2-5; 9 nucleotides line up with TRBD1. Germline assignment: CDR1 SGHNT and CDR2 YYREEE (reference sequence). V dropped 2 bases and J dropped 5; count of bases not matched to a gene: 4. CDR3 size: 14 residues. CDR3 DNA sequence: TGTGCCAGCAGCTTTGGACAGGGGCGGGAGACCCAGTACTTC. This sequence encodes CASSFGQGRETQYF.

This clone was seen a few times. The chain is built from TRBV29-1 and TRBJ1-1; perhaps TRBD1 as D (6 bases). V was cut by 4 bases and J by 5 bases, with 8 bases left in between. The CDR3 loop spans 11 amino acids. From germline, CDR1 is SQVTM and CDR2 ANQGSEA. The DNA for the CDR3 is TGCAGCGTTGGGGGGCGGACTGAAGCTTTCTTT. Translated: CSVGGRTEAFF.

The chain has TRBV7-2 and TRBJ1-6; TRBD1 is a possible D gene (6 bases). The CDR3 is made up of 15 amino acids. Trimming removed 3 bases at V and 6 bases at J, with 12 bases between. Germline CDR1 and CDR2: SGHTA and FQGNSA. DNA of the CDR3: TGTGCCAGCAGCTTCTCCGGACAGCGTAATTCACCCCTCCACTTT. Translation: CASSFSGQRNSPLHF.

The chain uses TRBV2 and TRBJ2-5, with 11 positions matching TRBD2. From germline, CDR1 is SNHLY and CDR2 FYNNEI. There are 16 residues in the CDR3. V lost 4 bases to trimming and J lost 3 bases; unmatched junction nucleotides: 7. The CDR3 DNA follows: TGTGCCAGCAGTGGCCCGGGACTAGCGGTGAAAGAGACCCAGTACTTC. It encodes CASSGPGLAVKETQYF.

The chain joins TRBV19 to TRBJ1-1; D ambiguous. The CDR3 totals 12 residues. Germline CDR1 and CDR2: LNHDA and SQIVND (reference sequence). V lost 6 bases and J 1 base, leaving 6 bases between the germline ends. The CDR3 DNA is TGTGCCAGTAGAATGGCGAACACTGAAGCTTTCTTT. Residues: CASRMANTEAFF.

The chain carries TRBV20-1 and TRBJ1-1, with D hard to call. The CDR3 spans 10 residues. Trimming removed 8 bases from V and 5 bases from J, with 9 bases in between. The germline V gene encodes CDR1 DFQATT and CDR2 SNEGSKA (reference sequence). The CDR3: CSSYRTEAFF. The CDR3 region has the DNA TGCAGTTCCTACAGAACTGAAGCTTTCTTT.

The chain combines TRBV15 with TRBJ2-1; 9 positions match TRBD1. The CDR3 loop spans 16 amino acids. Germline V CDR1 and CDR2: LNHNV, YYDKDF (reference sequence). With 4 bases clipped from V and 7 bases from J, the junction kept 11 bases outside the gene matches. In DNA, the CDR3 is TGTGCCACCAGCAAAAAGGGACAGGGAAGGGGGAATGAGCAGTTCTTC. Translation: CATSKKGQGRGNEQFF.

The rearrangement uses TRBV2 and TRBJ2-1; TRBD2 is a possible D gene (5 bases). Germline CDR1 is SNHLY and CDR2 is FYNNEI. CDR3 size: 14 residues. Trimming stripped 8 bases from V and 6 bases from J, with 17 bases between. Here the CDR3 DNA reads TGTGCCAGCCGGTTGGGCTTAGCGTTCAATGAGCAGTTCTTC. Translation gives CASRLGLAFNEQFF.

CDR3: CASSKQTGQSYEQYF. CDR3 in DNA: TGTGCCAGCAGCAAACAGACAGGGCAGAGCTACGAGCAGTACTTC. The chain carries TRBV7-8 and TRBJ2-5, with TRBD1 matching 7 bases. The end of the DNA fits TRBJ2-7 better, so the J call may be wrong. The CDR3 extends over 15 amino acids. Germline CDR1 reads SGHVS; CDR2 reads FQNEAQ.

The J gene is TRBJ2-1, the V gene TRBV14; TRBD2 matches at 14 bases. Germline assignment: CDR1 SGHDN and CDR2 FVKESK. The CDR3 is made up of 21 amino acids. V was clipped by 0 bases and J by 0 bases; unmatched bases: 10. The CDR3 nucleotides are TGTGCCAGCAGCCAAGATTTTTTGGGACTAGCGGGAGTGGGCTCCTACAATGAGCAGTTCTTC. Protein product: CASSQDFLGLAGVGSYNEQFF.